These 23 T cell receptor beta chains originate from one sample sequenced in a study of T-cell reconstitution after alpha-beta-depleted transplantation in children. During its preparation, the TCRbeta library received unique molecular identifiers. Each CDR3 protein gets one entry after TCRdb re-called the PCR reads with MiXCR. The top ten clones hold less than 15% of a sample with some 200,000 distinct CDR3 sequences, roughly 14% of them seen once. This sample comprised PBMCs from the stem cell graft donor, obtained from the stem cell graft. These receptors were taken from a human donor who donated a stem cell graft to a child with acute lymphoblastic leukemia.

Ten or more counts support this clonotype. This rearrangement joins TRBV20-1 to TRBJ2-1; TRBD2 aligns across 10 bases. Germline V gene lookup returns CDR1 DFQATT and CDR2 SNEGSKA (reference sequence). V shed 1 base and J 4 bases; nucleotides not matched to a gene: 10. CDR3 length: 17 residues. CDR3 amino acids: CSARVRRGLADYNEQFF. In nucleotides, the CDR3 is TGCAGTGCTAGAGTCCGACGAGGACTAGCGGATTACAATGAGCAGTTCTTC.

This clonotype was seen ten or more times. The V and J genes are TRBV19 and TRBJ2-2, with 10 nucleotides matching TRBD2. The CDR3 contains 15 residues. Trimming removed 4 bases from V and 8 bases from J; junction bases left unmatched: 7. Looked up from germline, CDR1 is LNHDA and CDR2 is SQIVND (reference sequence). The CDR3 DNA reads as TGTGCCAGTAGTAGAGGACTAGCGGTTGTAGGGGAGCTGTTTTTT. It yields the protein CASSRGLAVVGELFF.

This clonotype was detected ten times or more. The chain uses TRBV7-8 and TRBJ2-1, with 12 positions matching TRBD2. This CDR3 has 17 amino acids. Germline CDR1 and CDR2: SGHVS and FQNEAQ. The trim removed 5 bases at V and 9 bases at J, leaving 14 bases unmatched. Written as DNA, the CDR3 is TGTGCCAGCAGCACAACTAGCGGGAGGACGTTCGTAGGTGAGCAGTTCTTC. It codes for CASSTTSGRTFVGEQFF.

The table lists this clonotype with many counts. This chain joins TRBV5-6 and TRBJ1-1, with D unresolved. This CDR3 has 17 residues. The V gene's germline CDR1 is SGHDT and CDR2 YYEEEE. V gave up 1 base and J gave up 2 bases, with 18 bases separating them. CDR3 region: CASSLNPGPRLNTEAFF. The CDR3 DNA is TGTGCCAGCAGCTTGAACCCCGGCCCCAGACTCAACACTGAAGCTTTCTTT.

A few counts support this clonotype. J is TRBJ2-1 and V is TRBV12-3 or TRBV12-4; perhaps TRBD2 as D (6 bases). The CDR3 length is 14 residues. Trimming shortened V by 6 bases and J by 8 bases, and 17 bases separated the two germline ends. In DNA form, the CDR3 reads TGTGCCAGCAGCCCGTCTTGGGGGGACGATGAGCAGTTCTTC. Translating it yields CASSPSWGDDEQFF.

At least ten counts were recorded for this clonotype. The rearrangement links TRBV10-3 to TRBJ1-1, with D perhaps TRBD1 (6 bases). CDR3 length equals 15 residues. The V gene's germline CDR1 is ENHRY and CDR2 SYGVKD. Trimming removed 3 bases at V and 3 bases at J, with 14 bases between. The CDR3 loop is CAISDRGLKDTEAFF. The CDR3, as DNA: TGTGCCATCAGTGATCGGGGGCTGAAGGACACTGAAGCTTTCTTT.

There are many counts of this clonotype. The rearrangement joins TRBV5-1 to TRBJ2-5; 9 bases match TRBD2. Per the germline V gene, CDR1 is SGHRS and CDR2 is YFSETQ. Trimming took 7 bases from V and 5 from J; bases not matched to a gene: 12. This CDR3 has 15 residues. The CDR3 coding sequence is TGCGCCAGCGGCGGACTAGCGACCAAGTGGGAGACCCAGTACTTC. It codes for CASGGLATKWETQYF.

This clonotype was counted at least ten times. The chain employs TRBV20-1 and TRBJ1-2; D ambiguous. Trimming shortened V by 3 bases and J by 2 bases, and 10 bases separated the two germline ends. The CDR3 has 13 residues. Germline V lookup: CDR1 DFQATT, CDR2 SNEGSKA (reference sequence). This chain's CDR3 is CSARSTPNYGYTF. The CDR3 DNA reads TGCAGTGCTAGGAGTACACCGAACTATGGCTACACCTTC.

The rearrangement joins TRBV11-3 to TRBJ2-3; TRBD2 matches at 7 bases. Germline loops: CDR1 SGHNT, CDR2 YENEEA. Trimming took 2 bases from V and 5 from J; bases not matched to a gene: 13. This CDR3 is 17 amino acids long. CDR3 residues: CASSLIPFRAGVDTQYF. In DNA, the CDR3 is TGTGCCAGCAGCTTAATCCCATTCCGCGCGGGAGTAGATACGCAGTATTTT.

This clonotype was seen repeatedly, ten times or more. The chain combines TRBV12-3 or TRBV12-4 with TRBJ2-7, with D perhaps TRBD1 (5 bases). The length of the CDR3 is 14 residues. V lost 5 bases to trimming and J lost 3 bases, with 14 bases between them. The CDR3: CASSLSRTLYEQYF. For the CDR3, the DNA is TGTGCCAGCAGTCTATCGCGGACACTCTACGAGCAGTACTTC.

This clonotype showed up many times. This chain uses TRBV20-1 with TRBJ1-1, with 9 bases identical to TRBD1. Germline CDR1 and CDR2: DFQATT and SNEGSKA (reference sequence). V lost 6 bases, J lost 4 bases, and 9 bases stayed unmatched. The CDR3 contains 14 residues. CDR3 sequence: CSAGLGQGGTEAFF. CDR3 bases: TGCAGTGCCGGCCTGGGACAGGGAGGCACTGAAGCTTTCTTT.

This clonotype has just a few counts. The genes are TRBV14 and TRBJ1-1; 7 bases agree with TRBD1. CDR3 length equals 14 residues. Trimming removed 4 bases from V and 8 bases from J; junction bases left unmatched: 10. The germline gives CDR1 SGHDN, CDR2 FVKESK. The CDR3 DNA is TGTGCCAGCAGCCGTACGGGACAGATGTCCGAAGCTTTCTTT. Its protein is CASSRTGQMSEAFF.

This clonotype was recorded many times. The chain joins TRBV5-1 to TRBJ2-3; 10 bases line up with TRBD2. This CDR3 has 15 amino acids. In germline, CDR1 is SGHRS, CDR2 YFSETQ. After removal of 7 bases from V and 3 bases from J, the junction contained 8 bases not matched to a gene. The CDR3 DNA sequence: TGCGCCAGCGCCGTATCGACTAGCGGGACAGATACGCAGTATTTT. As protein: CASAVSTSGTDTQYF.

The J gene is TRBJ2-7, the V gene TRBV7-2; 10 positions match TRBD2. Germline V gene lookup returns CDR1 SGHTA and CDR2 FQGNSA. This CDR3 contains 16 residues. V lost 5 bases, J lost 0 bases, and 7 bases stayed unmatched. In DNA form, the CDR3 reads TGTGCCAGCAGCAAACAACTAGCGGGGTCCTCCTACGAGCAGTACTTC. The encoded protein is CASSKQLAGSSYEQYF.

The chain couples TRBV7-2 to TRBJ2-3; possible D gene TRBD2, 7 bases. With 5 bases removed from V and 0 bases from J, the gap between germline ends came to 18 bases. This CDR3 has 17 amino acids. Germline values: CDR1 SGHTA, CDR2 FQGNSA. CDR3 sequence: CASSPSRGAASTDTQYF. CDR3 sequence (DNA): TGTGCCAGCAGCCCAAGCCGGGGGGCGGCTAGCACAGATACGCAGTATTTT. The variable domain in full, completed from reference TRBV7-2 and TRBJ2-3, reads GAGVSQSPSNKVTEKGKDVELRCDPISGHTALYWYRQSLGQGLEFLIYFQGNSAPDKSGLPSDRFSAERTGGSVSTLTIQRTQQEDSAVYLCASSPSRGAASTDTQYFGPGTRLTVL.

This clonotype has ten or more counts. J is TRBJ2-1 and V is TRBV10-3; perhaps TRBD2 as D (5 bases). V lost 3 bases and J lost 8, with 8 bases in between. CDR1 is ENHRY and CDR2 is SYGVKD in the germline V gene. This CDR3 region has 12 residues. The CDR3 reads CAISDQRDEQFF. The CDR3 bases are TGTGCCATCAGTGACCAGAGGGATGAGCAGTTCTTC.

This clonotype was seen at least ten times. This chain links TRBV27 with TRBJ1-2; D ambiguous. Germline CDR1 reads MNHEY; CDR2 reads SMNVEV (reference sequence). CDR3 length: 14 amino acids. Trimming cost V 3 bases and J 2 bases, with 10 bases left between them. The CDR3 is CASSFGASNYGYTF. The CDR3 bases are TGTGCCAGCAGTTTTGGCGCCTCGAACTATGGCTACACCTTC.

This clonotype was recorded at least ten times. This chain uses TRBV9 with TRBJ2-3, with 8 bases matching TRBD2. This CDR3 has 16 amino acids. Losses at the gene ends were 2 bases for V and 5 bases for J; bases not matched to a gene: 10. CDR1 is SGDLS and CDR2 is YYNGEE in the germline V gene. CDR3 sequence: CASSVSAGEGLDTQYF. CDR3 nucleotides: TGTGCCAGCAGCGTCTCAGCGGGAGAGGGGCTAGATACGCAGTATTTT.

The sample holds many counts of this clonotype. V usage is TRBV5-1 and J usage is TRBJ1-2; maybe TRBD1 (5 bases). V was pared by 4 bases and J by 6 bases, with 16 bases between. This CDR3 region has 14 residues. Germline V gene sequence: CDR1 SGHRS, CDR2 YFSETQ. CDR3 protein: CASSPGREDDGYTF. The CDR3 DNA is TGCGCCAGCAGCCCGGGCAGGGAAGATGATGGCTACACCTTC.

The chain has TRBV12-3 or TRBV12-4 and TRBJ2-3; D is ambiguous. The CDR3 consists of 14 residues. V lost 6 bases to trimming and J lost 4 bases, with 14 bases between them. The CDR3 is CASSDQPSPDTQYF. CDR3 coding DNA: TGTGCCAGCAGCGACCAACCGAGCCCAGATACGCAGTATTTT.

The CDR3 bases are TGTGCCAGCAGCTTTTCGACCCGGGGCTCCGACACTGAAGCTTTCTTT. It codes for CASSFSTRGSDTEAFF. The V gene is TRBV11-2, the J gene TRBJ1-1; the D gene is possibly TRBD1 (5 bases). The CDR3 runs 16 residues. In germline, CDR1 is SGHAT, CDR2 FQNNGV. V dropped 3 bases and J dropped 3 bases, with 17 bases sitting between them.

The chain employs TRBV12-3 or TRBV12-4 and TRBJ1-1; D remains ambiguous. With 1 base removed from V and 3 bases from J, the gap between germline ends came to 9 bases. The CDR3 has 14 residues. The CDR3 reads CASSLVPQYTEAFF. The CDR3 nucleotides are TGTGCCAGCAGTTTAGTCCCCCAGTACACTGAAGCTTTCTTT.

In its sample, this clonotype was seen many times. This chain joins TRBV10-3 and TRBJ2-3, with D perhaps TRBD1 or TRBD2 (5 bases each). The CDR3 sequence is 14 residues long. V lost 2 bases to trimming and J lost 3 bases, with 9 bases between them. The germline V gene encodes CDR1 ENHRY and CDR2 SYGVKD. The CDR3 sequence: CAISEDGATDTQYF. The CDR3 DNA reads as TGTGCCATCAGTGAGGACGGGGCTACAGATACGCAGTATTTT.